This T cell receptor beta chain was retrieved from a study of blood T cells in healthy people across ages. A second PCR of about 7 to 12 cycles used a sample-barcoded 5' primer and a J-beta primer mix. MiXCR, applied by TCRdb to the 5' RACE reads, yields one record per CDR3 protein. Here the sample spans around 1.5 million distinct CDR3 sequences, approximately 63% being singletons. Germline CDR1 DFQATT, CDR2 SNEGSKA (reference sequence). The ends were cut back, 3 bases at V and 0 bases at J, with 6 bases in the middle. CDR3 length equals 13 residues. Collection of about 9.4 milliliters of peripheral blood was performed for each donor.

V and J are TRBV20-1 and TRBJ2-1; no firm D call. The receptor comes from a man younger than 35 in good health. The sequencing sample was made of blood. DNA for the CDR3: TGCAGTGCTAGGGCCGACTCCTACAATGAGCAGTTCTTC. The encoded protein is CSARADSYNEQFF.